This record concerns one TCR beta chain sequence. The sample is drawn from a study of molecular identifiers for immune sequencing clone quantification. Using its own MiXCR run on the PCR reads, TCRdb lists one record per CDR3 protein. The sample lists roughly 90,000 distinct CDR3 sequences; 20% to 25% were seen once. Researchers sorted naive CD8 T cells as cells that were CD8+CD4-CCR7+CD45RA+. Sample: naive CD8+ T cells from blood, with Jurkat cell RNA spiked in. Subset indicated: FACS-sorted CD8+CD4-CCR7+CD45RA+ naive T cells. This TCR came from a human donor in good health. Some libraries in this study had Jurkat cell RNA spiked in.

The DNA for the CDR3 is TGTGCCAGCCTCCGGCGGGGCCGGAGCACAGATACGCAGTATTTT. Translated, it gives CASLRRGRSTDTQYF. The chain links TRBV6-5 to TRBJ2-3, with D possibly TRBD2 on 6 matching bases. Germline-derived CDR1 and CDR2 are MNHEY and SVGAGI. The CDR3 contains 15 residues. Trimming removed 8 bases at V and 0 bases at J, with 15 bases between.